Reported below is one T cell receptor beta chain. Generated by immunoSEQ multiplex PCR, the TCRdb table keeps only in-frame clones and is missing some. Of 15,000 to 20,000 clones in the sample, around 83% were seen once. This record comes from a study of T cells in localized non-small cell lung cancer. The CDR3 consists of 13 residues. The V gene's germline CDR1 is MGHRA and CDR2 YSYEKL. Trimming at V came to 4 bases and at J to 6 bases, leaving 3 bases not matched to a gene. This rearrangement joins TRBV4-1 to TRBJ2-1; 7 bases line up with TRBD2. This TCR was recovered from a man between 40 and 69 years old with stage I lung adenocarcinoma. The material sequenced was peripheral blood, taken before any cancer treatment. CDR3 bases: TGCGCCAGCAGCCTGGGACTAACCAATGAGCAGTTCTTC. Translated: CASSLGLTNEQFF.